These 32 T cell receptor beta chains were sequenced from one sample in a study of identical twins. TCRdb called the 5' RACE reads again in MiXCR, with one record for every CDR3 protein. The sample lists around 690,000 distinct CDR3 sequences, 21% seen once, with over 4% in the top ten. The same data also contributed to another study, on T cells expressing NK-cell markers.

The sequencing input was PBMCs. The receptors shown here come from a woman aged 18-35 years in good health.

The gene calls are TRBV3-1 and TRBJ1-2; D not resolved. Trimming took 0 bases from V and 5 from J, leaving 13 bases between them. The CDR3 length is 15 residues. CDR1 LGHDT and CDR2 YNNKEL come from the germline V gene (reference sequence). CDR3 sequence: CASSQDAWGGYGYTF. CDR3 bases: TGTGCCAGCAGCCAAGATGCCTGGGGAGGTTATGGCTACACCTTC.

A few counts support this clonotype. The chain joins TRBV29-1 to TRBJ2-5, with TRBD1 matching 9 bases. Germline CDR1 reads SQVTM; CDR2 reads ANQGSEA. The CDR3 length is 14 residues. V dropped 5 bases and J dropped 5; count of bases not matched to a gene: 9. CDR3 sequence reads: CSVSSPGTGETQYF. CDR3 in DNA: TGCAGCGTTTCCAGTCCCGGGACAGGGGAGACCCAGTACTTC.

This clonotype was recorded a few times. The J gene is TRBJ2-1, the V gene TRBV7-9; D is perhaps TRBD2 (6 bases). V was cut by 11 bases and J by 4 bases, with 21 bases left in between. The CDR3 covers 15 residues. The V gene's germline CDR1 is SEHNR and CDR2 FQNEAQ (reference sequence). CDR3 loop: CASLSGLRNYNEQFF. CDR3 bases: TGTGCCTCCTTAAGCGGGCTGAGGAATTACAATGAGCAGTTCTTC.

This clonotype was seen only a few times. J is TRBJ2-5 and V is TRBV30; 11 bases are a match to TRBD2. Germline CDR1 is GTSNPN and CDR2 is SVGIG (reference sequence). The CDR3 runs to 16 residues. V was clipped by 5 bases and J by 2 bases; unmatched bases: 10. CDR3 coding DNA: TGTGCCTGGGTAGGATTGGGGACTAGCGGTCAAGAGACCCAGTACTTC. Residues: CAWVGLGTSGQETQYF.

V usage is TRBV6-2 or TRBV6-3 and J usage is TRBJ2-5; TRBD1 agrees at 7 bases. The junction had 5 bases not matched to a gene; V was cut back by 8 bases and J by 5 bases. Per germline, CDR1 MNHEY and CDR2 SVGEGT. The CDR3 covers 12 residues. CDR3 sequence: CASAATGETQYF. The CDR3, as DNA: TGTGCCAGCGCCGCGACAGGGGAGACCCAGTACTTC.

This clonotype occurred many times. This chain uses TRBV20-1 with TRBJ2-2; D uncertain. CDR3 size: 13 residues. The V end lost 1 base, the J end lost 2 bases, and 5 bases lay between the germline ends. CDR1 is DFQATT and CDR2 is SNEGSKA in the germline V gene (reference sequence). This chain's CDR3 is CSARGTNTGELFF. CDR3 coding DNA: TGCAGTGCTAGAGGCACCAACACCGGGGAGCTGTTTTTT.

V and J are TRBV7-3 and TRBJ2-5, with D perhaps matching TRBD1 (5 bases). Germline V gene data show CDR1 as SGHTA and CDR2 as FQGTGA. This CDR3 region has 13 residues. V shed 5 bases and J shed 5 bases, with 12 bases lying between them. CDR3 amino acids: CASSPRARETQYF. The CDR3 DNA reads TGTGCCAGCAGCCCCAGGGCCAGGGAGACCCAGTACTTC.

The rearrangement links TRBV5-6 to TRBJ2-7; D call uncertain. From germline, CDR1 is SGHDT and CDR2 YYEEEE. V lost 0 bases and J lost 3, with 4 bases in between. The length of the CDR3 is 12 residues. CDR3 amino acids: CASSLDFYEQYF. The CDR3 DNA is TGTGCCAGCAGCTTGGACTTCTACGAGCAGTACTTC. Full variable domain (rest looked up from reference TRBV5-6 and TRBJ2-7): DAGVTQSPTHLIKTRGQQVTLRCSPKSGHDTVSWYQQALGQGPQFIFQYYEEEERQRGNFPDRFSGHQFPNYSSELNVNALLLGDSALYLCASSLDFYEQYFGPGTRLTVT.

The chain carries TRBV7-2 and TRBJ2-7, with 12 positions matching TRBD2. J gave up 5 bases and V 3 bases, and 5 bases lay outside the gene matches. The length of the CDR3 is 15 residues. Germline lookup yields CDR1 SGHTA and CDR2 FQGNSA. The chain's CDR3 is CASSFRTSGEHEQYF. The CDR3 DNA follows: TGTGCCAGCAGCTTTAGGACTAGCGGGGAGCACGAGCAGTACTTC.

The CDR3: CSARDLLAGGSYEQYF. In DNA, the CDR3 is TGCAGTGCTAGAGACCTTCTAGCGGGAGGGTCCTACGAGCAGTACTTC. The chain has TRBV20-1 and TRBJ2-7, with 12 bases lining up with TRBD2. This CDR3 comprises 16 residues. Germline lookup yields CDR1 DFQATT and CDR2 SNEGSKA (reference sequence). The ends lost 0 bases at V and 1 base at J; junction bases unmatched: 4.

The chain couples TRBV20-1 to TRBJ2-7, with D perhaps matching TRBD2 (6 bases). There are 16 residues in the CDR3. CDR1 is DFQATT, CDR2 SNEGSKA, per germline (reference sequence). Trimming pared 1 base from V and 5 bases from J, leaving 21 bases between. CDR3 residues: CSARAGGGAYPNEQYF. CDR3 DNA: TGCAGTGCTAGAGCAGGCGGCGGGGCATACCCCAACGAGCAGTACTTC.

In this sample, this clonotype turned up many times. This chain links TRBV12-3 or TRBV12-4 with TRBJ2-6; D ambiguous. V lost 0 bases and J 4 bases, leaving 4 bases between the germline ends. This CDR3 spans 14 amino acids. The CDR3 loop is CASSLASGANVLTF. The CDR3 DNA follows: TGTGCCAGCAGTTTAGCCTCCGGGGCCAACGTCCTGACTTTC.

The rearrangement joins TRBV7-2 to TRBJ1-1; tentatively, D is TRBD1 (5 bases). CDR3 size: 14 residues. The V end lost 10 bases, the J end lost 1 base, and 16 bases lay between the germline ends. The germline V gene encodes CDR1 SGHTA and CDR2 FQGNSA. CDR3 region: CATTRGPENTEAFF. CDR3 nucleotide sequence: TGTGCCACCACAAGGGGCCCTGAGAACACTGAAGCTTTCTTT. Together with reference TRBV7-2 and TRBJ1-1, the CDR3 gives the full variable domain: GAGVSQSPSNKVTEKGKDVELRCDPISGHTALYWYRQSLGQGLEFLIYFQGNSAPDKSGLPSDRFSAERTGGSVSTLTIQRTQQEDSAVYLCATTRGPENTEAFFGQGTRLTVV.

The chain combines TRBV5-6 with TRBJ2-3; D could derive from TRBD1 or TRBD2 (5 bases each). The CDR3 consists of 14 residues. The V end lost 2 bases, the J end lost 6 bases, and 13 bases lay between the germline ends. Germline CDR1 reads SGHDT; CDR2 reads YYEEEE. The CDR3 protein is CASSFWGGLDTQYF. CDR3 nucleotide sequence: TGTGCCAGCAGCTTTTGGGGCGGGTTGGATACGCAGTATTTT.

V gene TRBV20-1 combines with J gene TRBJ2-1; maybe TRBD1 (6 bases). This CDR3 comprises 15 residues. Germline V gene sequence: CDR1 DFQATT, CDR2 SNEGSKA (reference sequence). Trimming removed 3 bases at V and 0 bases at J, with 12 bases between. This CDR3 is CSARDRDSSYNEQFF. CDR3 nucleotides: TGCAGTGCTAGGGACAGAGATAGCTCCTACAATGAGCAGTTCTTC.

This chain joins TRBV4-3 and TRBJ2-1, with D tentatively TRBD2 (6 bases). This CDR3 is built from 16 residues. The germline CDR1 and CDR2 sequences are LGHNA and YSLEER. The ends were cut back, 4 bases at V and 0 bases at J, with 13 bases in the middle. CDR3 nucleotides: TGCGCCAGCAGCCGAACTAGCTCCAGCTCCTACAATGAGCAGTTCTTC. It specifies CASSRTSSSSYNEQFF.

J is TRBJ2-1 and V is TRBV5-1, with D possibly TRBD2 on 5 matching bases. CDR3 size: 16 residues. CDR1 and CDR2 from the germline V gene are SGHRS and YFSETQ. With 4 bases removed from V and 2 bases from J, the gap between germline ends came to 16 bases. DNA of the CDR3: TGCGCCAGCAGCGCGGAGGCCCAGGTGACCTACAATGAGCAGTTCTTC. It yields the protein CASSAEAQVTYNEQFF.

This clonotype has more than one count but fewer than ten. The chain joins TRBV5-1 to TRBJ2-1, with 7 bases identical to TRBD2. Germline assignment: CDR1 SGHRS and CDR2 YFSETQ. V lost 6 bases, J lost 0 bases, and 6 bases stayed unmatched. This CDR3 is built from 15 residues. The DNA for the CDR3 is TGCGCCAGCAAGGAGGGAGGGCTCTCCTACAATGAGCAGTTCTTC. Translated, it gives CASKEGGLSYNEQFF.

The CDR3 nucleotides are TGCAGTGCCCCATGGGTAGCGGGGGGGCGAAGGAATGAGCAGTTCTTC. It codes for CSAPWVAGGRRNEQFF. The chain employs TRBV20-1 and TRBJ2-1; TRBD2 aligns across 11 bases. V lost 6 bases, J lost 7 bases, and 14 bases stayed unmatched. The CDR3 length is 16 residues. Germline V CDR1 and CDR2: DFQATT, SNEGSKA (reference sequence).

The CDR3 nucleotides are TGTGCCAGCAGTTCAACCGGGACTAGCGGGAGACGTTCCGGGGAGCTGTTTTTT. Translated, it gives CASSSTGTSGRRSGELFF. The V gene is TRBV6-2 or TRBV6-3, the J gene TRBJ2-2, with TRBD2 identical over 14 bases. The germline gives CDR1 MNHEY, CDR2 SVGEGT. CDR3 size: 18 residues. Trimming at V came to 4 bases and at J to 6 bases, leaving 10 bases not matched to a gene.

This chain connects TRBV5-1 to TRBJ2-3; 9 bases are shared with TRBD2. The V gene end was trimmed by 0 bases and the J gene end by 11 bases; junction bases not matched to a gene: 7. The germline V gene encodes CDR1 SGHRS and CDR2 YFSETQ. This CDR3 comprises 14 residues. CDR3 DNA: TGCGCCAGCAGCTTGGTAGCGGGAGCCCTGGGGCAGTATTTT. Residues: CASSLVAGALGQYF.

The CDR3 sequence is CASSKGTGQETQYF. The CDR3 DNA sequence: TGCGCCAGCAGCAAGGGGACGGGGCAAGAGACCCAGTACTTC. The genes are TRBV5-1 and TRBJ2-5; D possibly matches TRBD1 or TRBD2 (5 bases each). V gave up 4 bases and J gave up 2 bases, with 12 bases separating them. The CDR3 runs to 14 residues. The V gene's germline CDR1 is SGHRS and CDR2 YFSETQ.

J is TRBJ2-5 and V is TRBV12-3 or TRBV12-4, with 7 bases that match TRBD2. Unmatched junction bases numbered 4, after V lost 5 bases and J lost 4 bases. The CDR3 consists of 13 residues. CDR3 coding DNA: TGTGCCAGCAGTAAGACTAGCCCAGAGACCCAGTACTTC. It translates to CASSKTSPETQYF.

V usage is TRBV6-1 and J usage is TRBJ1-5; no definite D call. Trimming shortened V by 5 bases and J by 3 bases, and 8 bases separated the two germline ends. Germline values: CDR1 MNHNS, CDR2 SASEGT. The CDR3 extends over 13 amino acids. DNA for the CDR3: TGTGCCAGCAGTCGACAACCCAATCAGCCCCAGCATTTT. This encodes CASSRQPNQPQHF.

This sequence joins TRBV20-1 and TRBJ1-2, with D possibly TRBD1 on 6 matching bases. Trimming pared 4 bases from V and 4 bases from J, leaving 16 bases between. The germline V gene encodes CDR1 DFQATT and CDR2 SNEGSKA (reference sequence). The CDR3 sequence is 14 residues long. CDR3 in amino acids: CSAKSHRVGYGYTF. DNA for the CDR3: TGCAGTGCTAAATCCCACAGGGTCGGCTATGGCTACACCTTC.

This clonotype has more than one count but fewer than ten. The rearrangement joins TRBV18 to TRBJ1-2; D gene unclear. The V end lost 5 bases, the J end lost 0 bases, and 13 bases lay between the germline ends. Germline CDR1 is KGHSH and CDR2 is LQKENI. CDR3 size: 15 residues. DNA for the CDR3: TGTGCCAGCTCATTCCAGGACTCAGCTAACTATGGCTACACCTTC. It specifies CASSFQDSANYGYTF.

The sample holds many counts of this clonotype. This chain joins TRBV20-1 and TRBJ2-5, with D hard to call. V was trimmed by 4 bases and J by 5 bases, leaving 14 bases between them. This CDR3 has 13 residues. Per germline, CDR1 DFQATT and CDR2 SNEGSKA (reference sequence). The CDR3, as DNA: TGCAGTGCTATCGGACCCTACCGGGAGACCCAGTACTTC. Translated: CSAIGPYRETQYF.

The chain combines TRBV7-2 with TRBJ2-7; D uncertain. There are 16 residues in the CDR3. Trimming shortened V by 0 bases and J by 0 bases, and 12 bases separated the two germline ends. From germline, CDR1 is SGHTA and CDR2 FQGNSA. CDR3 nucleotide sequence: TGTGCCAGCAGCTTAGCGGGCTCTCAGAGCTCCTACGAGCAGTACTTC. Its translation is CASSLAGSQSSYEQYF. Together with reference TRBV7-2 and TRBJ2-7, the CDR3 gives the full variable domain: GAGVSQSPSNKVTEKGKDVELRCDPISGHTALYWYRQSLGQGLEFLIYFQGNSAPDKSGLPSDRFSAERTGGSVSTLTIQRTQQEDSAVYLCASSLAGSQSSYEQYFGPGTRLTVT.

In its sample, this clonotype was seen a few times. This chain connects TRBV7-2 to TRBJ2-3; weak D call: TRBD2 (6 bases). Germline V lookup: CDR1 SGHTA, CDR2 FQGNSA. V was pared by 8 bases and J by 5 bases, with 17 bases between. The CDR3 consists of 14 residues. For the CDR3, the DNA is TGTGCCAGCGGAGGGGTCGCCTCCCTAGATACGCAGTATTTT. This translates into CASGGVASLDTQYF. The variable domain in full, completed from reference TRBV7-2 and TRBJ2-3, reads GAGVSQSPSNKVTEKGKDVELRCDPISGHTALYWYRQSLGQGLEFLIYFQGNSAPDKSGLPSDRFSAERTGGSVSTLTIQRTQQEDSAVYLCASGGVASLDTQYFGPGTRLTVL.

This chain uses TRBV7-2 with TRBJ2-7; no firm D call. The CDR3 runs 13 residues. Germline CDR1 reads SGHTA; CDR2 reads FQGNSA. Trimming removed 5 bases at V and 7 bases at J, with 15 bases between. The CDR3 here is CASSIDPLSEQYF. In DNA, the CDR3 is TGTGCCAGCAGCATAGACCCCCTCTCTGAGCAGTACTTC.

The chain joins TRBV15 to TRBJ2-5; 7 positions agree with TRBD2. The CDR3 covers 14 residues. V was pared by 6 bases and J by 1 base, with 5 bases of the junction left unmatched. The germline gives CDR1 LNHNV, CDR2 YYDKDF (reference sequence). CDR3 amino acids: CATSTGTIQETQYF. CDR3 DNA: TGTGCCACCAGTACCGGGACTATCCAAGAGACCCAGTACTTC.

J is TRBJ2-5 and V is TRBV29-1; D gene uncertain. The CDR3 spans 10 residues. Deletions cut 7 bases from V and 1 base from J, with 4 bases between. Looked up from germline, CDR1 is SQVTM and CDR2 is ANQGSEA. This chain's CDR3 is CSGGQETQYF. CDR3 DNA: TGCAGCGGAGGCCAAGAGACCCAGTACTTC.